This T cell receptor (beta chain) was profiled in a study of technical replicates of blood from several donors. Germline V lookup: CDR1 SGHTA, CDR2 FQGNSA. J lost 6 bases, V lost 1 base, and 6 bases had no gene match. The CDR3 loop spans 15 amino acids. TCRdb's copy holds only in-frame clones and misses some; the assay was immunoSEQ multiplex PCR. The sample lists fewer than 90,000 clones, around 94% occurring once. The TCR sequence derives from a human donor in good health. The source material was T cells isolated from PBMCs. The chain uses TRBV7-2 and TRBJ1-1, with 9 positions matching TRBD1. In nucleotides, the CDR3 is TGTGCCAGCAGCTTAGTTGGGGACAGGGCCCCTGAAGCTTTCTTT. This gives the protein CASSLVGDRAPEAFF.